This passage covers 11 T cell receptor beta chains from one sample sequenced in a study of regulatory T cells in long-lasting Graves disease. Time point meaning: persistent/refractory GD, antithyroid drugs over 5 years with positive TRAb. The authors made the TCR library using RNA they extracted from PBMCs. In building TCR beta libraries, iRepertoire HTBI primers were used together with Arm-PCR of CDR3 regions. TCRdb itself ran the multiplex PCR reads through MiXCR, one entry per CDR3 protein. Seen here are under 500,000 distinct CDR3 sequences, around 20% observed once, and the top ten hold less than 25%. The input for sequencing was peripheral blood mononuclear cells (PBMCs), taken when the disease was refractory, from a patient treated with antithyroid drugs. The receptors come from a female donor with Graves disease.

This sequence joins TRBV4-3 and TRBJ2-7, with 8 bases that match TRBD2. The length of the CDR3 is 20 residues. The V gene end was trimmed by 0 bases and the J gene end by 2 bases; junction bases not matched to a gene: 18. The germline CDR1 and CDR2 sequences are LGHNA and YSLEER. The CDR3, as DNA: TGCGCCAGCAGCCAAGATCATGCGGGACTAGTAATTTTCGGCGCCTACGAGCAGTACTTC. This gives the protein CASSQDHAGLVIFGAYEQYF.

The rearrangement uses TRBV15 and TRBJ2-5; TRBD2 agrees at 14 bases. CDR3 length equals 16 residues. After removal of 1 base from V and 4 bases from J, the junction contained 2 bases not matched to a gene. Germline lookup yields CDR1 LNHNV and CDR2 YYDKDF (reference sequence). The CDR3 nucleotides are TGTGCCACCAGCAGAGGGGGACTAGCGGGAGCAGAGACCCAGTACTTC. Protein product: CATSRGGLAGAETQYF.

Concerning this clonotype itself: A read error is the likely source, as a far larger clone sits one nucleotide away. The chain employs TRBV6-1 and TRBJ2-5, with D possibly being TRBD1 or TRBD2 (5 bases each). CDR1 MNHNS and CDR2 SASEGT come from the germline V gene. Trimming pared 3 bases from V and 5 bases from J, leaving 22 bases between. The CDR3 covers 17 residues. CDR3 nucleotide sequence: TGTGCCAGCAGTGATCCGAGTGGGACCCAGGACCGGGAGACCCAGTACTTC. Protein sequence: CASSDPSGTQDRETQYF.

This clonotype occurred many times. The chain employs TRBV11-2 and TRBJ2-5; TRBD1 matches 9 bases. Germline values: CDR1 SGHAT, CDR2 FQNNGV. The CDR3 has 15 amino acids. The trim removed 4 bases at V and 5 bases at J, leaving 8 bases unmatched. The CDR3 DNA sequence: TGTGCCAGCAGCTCACCGGACAGGGGAACGGAGACCCAGTACTTC. Protein product: CASSSPDRGTETQYF. The whole variable domain, filled in from reference TRBV11-2 and TRBJ2-5, reads EAGVAQSPRYKIIEKRQSVAFWCNPISGHATLYWYQQILGQGPKLLIQFQNNGVVDDSQLPKDRFSAERLKGVDSTLKIQPAKLEDSAVYLCASSSPDRGTETQYFGPGTRLLVL.

V usage is TRBV4-1 and J usage is TRBJ1-5, with 9 bases that match TRBD1. The germline CDR1 and CDR2 sequences are MGHRA and YSYEKL. The CDR3 spans 16 residues. V lost 0 bases and J lost 6; bases outside the gene matches: 6. The CDR3 DNA follows: TGCGCCAGCAGCCAAGAGAGGACAGGGGACCGTCAGCCCCAGCATTTT. Protein: CASSQERTGDRQPQHF.

This clonotype came up many times. The rearrangement joins TRBV11-2 to TRBJ2-7, with 10 bases matching TRBD2. The junction had 2 bases not matched to a gene; V was cut back by 1 base and J by 2 bases. This CDR3 region has 15 residues. Germline loops: CDR1 SGHAT, CDR2 FQNNGV. This chain's CDR3 is CASSLGLAGPYEQYF. Here the CDR3 DNA reads TGTGCCAGCAGCTTAGGACTAGCGGGCCCCTACGAGCAGTACTTC.

The CDR3 region has the DNA TGTGCCAGCAGCCCTGATCGGGGACGCGGAGAGGTTGGCTACACCTTC. It yields the protein CASSPDRGRGEVGYTF. This rearrangement joins TRBV3-1 to TRBJ1-2, with D perhaps matching TRBD1 (5 bases). The length of the CDR3 is 16 residues. The V end was cut by 4 bases, the J end by 7 bases, with 22 bases between. Germline lookup yields CDR1 LGHDT and CDR2 YNNKEL (reference sequence).

This clonotype was recorded at least ten times. This chain joins TRBV28 and TRBJ1-1, with TRBD1 as a possible D gene (6 bases). Trimming cost V 3 bases and J 3 bases, with 11 bases left between them. Germline loops: CDR1 MDHEN, CDR2 SYDVKM. The CDR3 length is 14 residues. The CDR3 sequence is CASSLEGGYTEAFF. Here the CDR3 DNA reads TGTGCCAGCAGTTTGGAGGGGGGGTACACTGAAGCTTTCTTT.

Only a few counts were recorded for this clonotype. The genes are TRBV29-1 and TRBJ2-7; TRBD2 agrees at 11 bases. The CDR3 sequence is 13 residues long. In germline, CDR1 is SQVTM, CDR2 ANQGSEA. V shed 5 bases and J 5 bases; nucleotides not matched to a gene: 5. The CDR3 is CSVPSGRWDEQYF. CDR3 nucleotides: TGCAGCGTTCCTAGCGGGAGGTGGGACGAGCAGTACTTC.

This clonotype came up many times. This chain links TRBV30 with TRBJ2-5; no clear D. Trimming stripped 3 bases from V and 5 bases from J, with 10 bases between. CDR3 length: 12 amino acids. Per germline, CDR1 GTSNPN and CDR2 SVGIG (reference sequence). This chain's CDR3 is CAWRRGFETQYF. The CDR3 DNA reads as TGTGCCTGGAGGCGAGGTTTCGAGACCCAGTACTTC.

This clonotype turned up a few times. DNA for the CDR3: TGTGCCAGCAGTGAGAGACAGGGAGGAAACACCATATATTTT. This translates into CASSERQGGNTIYF. The chain has TRBV6-1 and TRBJ1-3; 7 nucleotides agree with TRBD1. The ends lost 3 bases at V and 4 bases at J; junction bases unmatched: 3. The germline V gene has CDR1 MNHNS and CDR2 SASEGT. CDR3 length: 14 residues.